This T cell receptor (beta chain) was captured by sequencing in a study of blood T cells in healthy people across ages. Study outcomes and limitations: Older age coincided with a roughly linear decline in TCR beta diversity per million T cells. Long-lived and aged donors differed, with more naive CD4+ cells and higher diversity in the long-lived.

It was with a sample-barcoded 5' primer and a J-beta primer mix that a second PCR of roughly 6 to 12 cycles was run. The template-switch adaptor was a 5' adaptor with 12 random nucleotides. It tagged each cDNA molecule. TCRdb re-called the 5' RACE reads through MiXCR, storing one row per CDR3 protein. The profile covers about 1.4 million distinct CDR3 sequences, with approximately 60% appearing a single time and 5% to 7% taken by the ten largest. For this clonotype: Its cognate antigen is unknown.

The specimen sequenced was blood. The clonotype comes from a man younger than 30 in good health.

The CDR3 here is CASSVGPGQREIHYGYTF. CDR3 nucleotide sequence: TGTGCCAGCAGCGTAGGGCCGGGACAGCGGGAAATACACTATGGCTACACCTTC. The V and J genes are TRBV9 and TRBJ1-2; 7 bases match TRBD1. CDR3 length: 18 amino acids. V trimming: 0 bases; J trimming: 3 bases; junction bases outside the gene matches: 14. CDR1 and CDR2 (germline): SGDLS, YYNGEE.